Shown below are 23 T cell receptor beta chains from a single sample sequenced in a study of T cell responses to AZD1222 COVID-19 vaccine. The table came from immunoSEQ multiplex PCR; TCRdb's copy has only in-frame clones and leaves some out. The sample lists under 110,000 clones, approximately 87% seen once, with around 5% in the top ten. The sequences come from peripheral blood, collected on day 0 of AZD1222 vaccination. The receptors stem from an adult in good health.

The V gene is TRBV5-5, the J gene TRBJ1-5; maybe TRBD1 (5 bases). The CDR3 sequence is 14 residues long. Germline CDR1 and CDR2: SGHKS and YYEKEE (reference sequence). Trimming removed 2 bases from V and 6 bases from J, with 12 bases in between. The CDR3 bases are TGTGCCAGCAGCTTTGGGGGGTTCGGTCAGCCCCAGCATTTT. It translates to CASSFGGFGQPQHF.

This clone has only one observation. The chain uses TRBV11-1 and TRBJ2-5; D might be TRBD2 (7 bases). The V and J ends lost 5 bases and 5 bases respectively, with 18 bases between them. The CDR3 totals 15 residues. CDR1 and CDR2 from the germline V gene are SGHAT and FQDESV (reference sequence). The CDR3 reads CASSPGGRAGETQYF. The DNA of the CDR3 is TGTGCCAGCAGCCCGGGGGGCAGGGCGGGGGAGACCCAGTACTTC.

The chain recombines TRBV5-1 with TRBJ1-1; the D gene is possibly TRBD1 (6 bases). There are 13 residues in the CDR3. From germline, CDR1 is SGHRS and CDR2 YFSETQ. V lost 0 bases and J lost 3, with 6 bases in between. The CDR3 coding sequence is TGCGCCAGCAGCTTGGACAGGGACACTGAAGCTTTCTTT. Its protein product is CASSLDRDTEAFF.

The chain uses TRBV27 and TRBJ2-2, with 13 positions matching TRBD2. V dropped 5 bases and J dropped 4; count of bases not matched to a gene: 4. The CDR3 is 16 residues long. CDR1 and CDR2 from the germline V gene are MNHEY and SMNVEV (reference sequence). CDR3 region: CASSAGLAGTTGELFF. The CDR3 DNA is TGTGCCAGCAGTGCGGGACTAGCGGGGACCACCGGGGAGCTGTTTTTT.

The J gene is TRBJ2-3, the V gene TRBV4-1; 9 bases align to TRBD2. The germline gives CDR1 MGHRA, CDR2 YSYEKL. This CDR3 contains 19 residues. J gave up 5 bases and V 1 base, and 16 bases lay outside the gene matches. The CDR3 loop is CASSQAQRGAVGDRDTQYF. The CDR3 region has the DNA TGCGCCAGCAGCCAAGCGCAGCGGGGGGCGGTTGGAGACAGAGATACGCAGTATTTT.

This clone has a count of ten or more. The chain employs TRBV4-1 and TRBJ1-2, with TRBD1 identical over 7 bases. Germline trimming cut 0 bases from V and 4 bases from J; bases unmatched to any gene: 5. Germline CDR1 is MGHRA and CDR2 is YSYEKL. This CDR3 region has 15 residues. The CDR3, as DNA: TGCGCCAGCAGCCAAGAAGGCGCAGGGGGCTATGGCTACACCTTC. The encoded protein is CASSQEGAGGYGYTF.

The J gene is TRBJ2-5, the V gene TRBV6-4, with 13 bases matching TRBD2. The CDR3 extends over 14 amino acids. Losses at the gene ends were 3 bases for V and 6 bases for J; bases not matched to a gene: 1. CDR1 MRHNA and CDR2 SNTAGT come from the germline V gene. The CDR3 sequence is CASSELAGGQTQYF. Written as DNA, the CDR3 is TGTGCCAGCAGTGAACTAGCGGGAGGGCAGACCCAGTACTTC.

The gene calls are TRBV7-9 and TRBJ2-1; D is uncertain. The CDR3 is made up of 13 amino acids. Germline CDR1 reads SEHNR; CDR2 reads FQNEAQ (reference sequence). Trimming removed 5 bases from V and 10 bases from J, with 15 bases in between. The CDR3 region is CASSNNPLEEQFF. CDR3 sequence (DNA): TGTGCCAGCAGCAATAACCCCCTGGAAGAGCAGTTCTTC.

V gene TRBV27 combines with J gene TRBJ1-1; 7 bases are a match to TRBD1. V was clipped by 6 bases and J by 0 bases; unmatched bases: 7. This CDR3 is built from 15 residues. Per germline, CDR1 MNHEY and CDR2 SMNVEV (reference sequence). CDR3 residues: CASRDRVNLNTEAFF. The CDR3 bases are TGTGCCAGCAGAGACAGGGTGAATTTGAACACTGAAGCTTTCTTT.

This chain uses TRBV5-4 with TRBJ1-1, with D perhaps matching TRBD1 (6 bases). V lost 0 bases and J 0 bases, leaving 12 bases between the germline ends. The CDR3 runs 16 residues. Germline V gene sequence: CDR1 SGHNT, CDR2 YYREEE (reference sequence). The CDR3 region has the DNA TGTGCCAGCAGCTTGGCCGGGGGGCGGATGAACACTGAAGCTTTCTTT. Residues: CASSLAGGRMNTEAFF.

A single count supports this clone. The chain combines TRBV10-3 with TRBJ2-7; TRBD2 aligns across 10 bases. V lost 6 bases to trimming and J lost 2 bases; unmatched junction nucleotides: 7. Germline V gene sequence: CDR1 ENHRY, CDR2 SYGVKD. The CDR3 loop spans 15 amino acids. CDR3: CAISDWTSGAYEQYF. CDR3 DNA: TGTGCCATCAGCGACTGGACTAGCGGAGCCTACGAGCAGTACTTC.

The V gene is TRBV29-1, the J gene TRBJ2-7, with 9 bases aligning to TRBD2. There are 15 residues in the CDR3. The trim removed 8 bases at V and 3 bases at J, leaving 14 bases unmatched. The germline V gene encodes CDR1 SQVTM and CDR2 ANQGSEA. The CDR3 here is CSFSGSSAGGYEQYF. DNA for the CDR3: TGCAGCTTCAGCGGATCTTCAGCGGGGGGCTACGAGCAGTACTTC.

This clone was seen only once. CDR3 sequence reads: CASSIRLASSYNEQFF. CDR3 nucleotide sequence: TGTGCCAGTAGTATAAGACTAGCGAGCTCCTACAATGAGCAGTTCTTC. The chain joins TRBV19 to TRBJ2-1, with 8 bases identical to TRBD2. The CDR3 contains 16 residues. V lost 2 bases, J lost 0 bases, and 3 bases stayed unmatched. CDR1 is LNHDA and CDR2 is SQIVND in the germline V gene (reference sequence).

This clone was found once. The chain is built from TRBV5-5 and TRBJ2-3, with a weak D call TRBD2 (6 bases). Trimming shortened V by 4 bases and J by 0 bases, and 15 bases separated the two germline ends. The germline CDR1 and CDR2 sequences are SGHKS and YYEKEE (reference sequence). The CDR3 has 16 residues. CDR3 bases: TGTGCCAGCAGCCGAGGCTCTAGCGCGAGCACAGATACGCAGTATTTT. This sequence encodes CASSRGSSASTDTQYF.

V usage is TRBV11-2 and J usage is TRBJ2-1; 10 positions match TRBD2. The germline CDR1 and CDR2 sequences are SGHAT and FQNNGV. The CDR3 has 18 amino acids. V lost 5 bases to trimming and J lost 4 bases; unmatched junction nucleotides: 14. CDR3 in amino acids: CASSLGTSVPPIYNEQFF. The DNA of the CDR3 is TGTGCCAGCAGCCTAGGGACTAGCGTCCCCCCGATTTACAATGAGCAGTTCTTC.

The CDR3: CASSLSTLGEQFF. Here the CDR3 DNA reads TGTGCCAGCAGTTTAAGTACTTTAGGTGAGCAGTTCTTC. The rearrangement links TRBV27 to TRBJ2-1; D remains unclear. Trimming cost V 2 bases and J 9 bases, with 11 bases left between them. The CDR3 is 13 amino acids. Germline CDR1 is MNHEY and CDR2 is SMNVEV (reference sequence).

This clone has just one count. The J gene is TRBJ2-3, the V gene TRBV6-5; 7 bases fit TRBD2. CDR3 size: 15 residues. V gave up 6 bases and J gave up 1 base; unmatched junction bases: 7. CDR1 MNHEY and CDR2 SVGAGI come from the germline V gene. CDR3 protein: CASRYSGTGTDTQYF. CDR3 nucleotide sequence: TGTGCCAGCAGATACAGCGGGACGGGCACAGATACGCAGTATTTT.

This clone was picked up a small number of times. The DNA for the CDR3 is TGCGCCAGCAGTGAGTCGGGACAGGGGACGATATATTTT. It specifies CASSESGQGTIYF. The chain employs TRBV10-1 and TRBJ1-3; 10 bases are shared with TRBD1. The CDR3 sequence is 13 residues long. The junction had 3 bases not matched to a gene; V was cut back by 0 bases and J by 13 bases. Germline loops: CDR1 WNHNN, CDR2 SYGVQD (reference sequence).

CDR3 bases: TGTGCCAGCAGCGTCGTAGGGACGCCAGGTCAGCCCCAGCATTTT. It yields the protein CASSVVGTPGQPQHF. The V gene is TRBV9, the J gene TRBJ1-5, with D possibly matching TRBD1 (5 bases). Germline CDR1 SGDLS, CDR2 YYNGEE. CDR3 size: 15 residues. Trimming shortened V by 2 bases and J by 6 bases, and 15 bases separated the two germline ends.

V gene TRBV6-6 combines with J gene TRBJ2-7, with 7 bases fitting TRBD1. The V gene's germline CDR1 is MNHNY and CDR2 SVGAGI (reference sequence). The CDR3 is made up of 13 amino acids. V shed 10 bases, J shed 3 bases, and the junction held 9 bases outside the gene matches. The DNA for the CDR3 is TGTGCCACCTCGGGACAGTTGGTCTACGAGCAGTACTTC. It is translated as CATSGQLVYEQYF.

This chain uses TRBV9 with TRBJ1-1; a possible D gene is TRBD1 (6 bases). V lost 3 bases to trimming and J lost 0 bases, with 15 bases between them. Germline V CDR1 and CDR2: SGDLS, YYNGEE. The CDR3 runs 16 residues. Here the CDR3 DNA reads TGTGCCAGCAGCGCAGAAGGACAGTCCGTGAACACTGAAGCTTTCTTT. Its translation: CASSAEGQSVNTEAFF.

The CDR3 is CASSQQGEAYNEQFF. CDR3 bases: TGTGCCAGCAGCCAACAGGGGGAGGCCTACAATGAGCAGTTCTTC. The chain joins TRBV3-1 (or the pseudogene TRBV3-2) to TRBJ2-1; maybe TRBD1 (7 bases). V lost 2 bases and J lost 2, with 10 bases in between. CDR3 length equals 15 residues. CDR1 and CDR2 (germline): LGHDT, YNNKEL (reference sequence).

In DNA, the CDR3 is TGTGCCGGCAAACTGGACAGAGAGCAGTTCTTC. This gives the protein CAGKLDREQFF. V is TRBV2 and J is TRBJ2-1, with a weak D call TRBD1 (6 bases). With 11 bases removed from V and 10 bases from J, the gap between germline ends came to 15 bases. CDR1 is SNHLY, CDR2 FYNNEI, per germline. The CDR3 sequence is 11 residues long. Combining the CDR3 with reference TRBV2 and TRBJ2-1 gives the whole variable domain EPEVTQTPSHQVTQMGQEVILRCVPISNHLYFYWYRQILGQKVEFLVSFYNNEISEKSEIFDDQFSVERPDGSNFTLKIRSTKLEDSAMYFCAGKLDREQFFGPGTRLTVL.